The 19 T cell receptor beta chains below all came from one sample that was sequenced in a study of tissue T cells after allogeneic stem cell transplantation. Produced via immunoSEQ multiplex PCR; TCRdb's table is partial and in-frame only. The sample comprises around 2,400 clones, about 64% of which are singletons, and 3.5% to 5% rests with the top ten. Sequencing was performed on gut tissue. Receptors originate from a female BALB/c mouse in good health. MHC haplotype here: H2-d.

In regard to this clone: Gene names are mouse gene names. The read terminates 1 residue before the CDR3 end, so the remaining end is supplied by the germline J gene. The V and J genes are TRBV13-1 and TRBJ1-3; a possible D gene is TRBD1 (5 bases). The CDR3 contains 13 residues. The V gene's germline CDR1 is NSHNY and CDR2 SYGAGN. The V end lost 6 bases, the J end lost 0 bases, and 7 bases lay between the germline ends. The part of the CDR3 DNA that was read is TGTGCCAGCAACCAGGGTTCTGGAAATACGCTCTAT. Translated, it gives CASNQGSGNTLY. The full CDR3 protein is CASNQGSGNTLYF.

This clone was observed a handful of times. Gene names are the mouse ones. The missing CDR3 end, 1 residue past where the read stops, is filled in from the germline J gene. The chain combines TRBV31 with TRBJ2-7; weak D call: TRBD1 (6 bases). Germline assignment: CDR1 GKSSPN and CDR2 SITVG. Trimming left V 1 base short and J 3 bases short, with 10 bases between. This CDR3 has 13 residues. The CDR3 region is CAWSPRDNYEQYF. The CDR3 bases that were read are TGTGCCTGGAGTCCCCGGGACAACTATGAACAGTAC.

Concerning this clone: Genes here carry mouse names. The read falls 1 residue short of the CDR3 end, and the missing part is taken from the germline J gene. The rearrangement links TRBV13-3 to TRBJ2-7; tentative D call: TRBD1 (6 bases). The CDR3 contains 13 residues. V was cut by 3 bases and J by 1 base, with 8 bases left in between. The V gene's germline CDR1 is NNHDY and CDR2 SYVADS. The sequenced CDR3 bases are TGTGCCAGCAGTGGAGGGGGTTCCTATGAACAGTAC. Translated: CASSGGGSYEQY. The CDR3 in its entirety is CASSGGGSYEQYF.

Comments on this clone: Gene labels here are mouse ones. The read ends 1 residue shy of where the CDR3 ends; the end is completed using the germline J gene. The chain has TRBV13-2 and TRBJ2-5; no clear D. The CDR3 is made up of 11 amino acids. Trimming cost V 5 bases and J 2 bases, with 3 bases left between them. Germline-derived CDR1 and CDR2 are NNHNN and SYGAGS (reference sequence). The sequenced part of the CDR3 DNA is TGTGCCAGCGGGGTCCAAGACACCCAGTAC. Amino acid sequence: CASGVQDTQY. The full CDR3 sequence reads CASGVQDTQYF.

This clone has a handful of counts. Each gene name is a mouse one. The read stops 1 residue short of the end of the CDR3; the missing end is completed from the germline J gene. The chain joins TRBV13-2 to TRBJ1-5; 8 bases agree with TRBD1. In germline, CDR1 is NNHNN, CDR2 SYGAGS (reference sequence). The CDR3 has 15 residues. V lost 2 bases and J lost 4; bases outside the gene matches: 5. The DNA read from the CDR3 is TGTGCCAGCGGTGACCAGGGGGCTGGGAACCAGGCTCCGCTT. This codes for CASGDQGAGNQAPL. The entire CDR3 reads CASGDQGAGNQAPLF.

Regarding this clone: Genes and germline come from the mouse. The read gets to within 1 residue of the CDR3 end, and the germline J gene fills in the rest. The gene calls are TRBV13-2 and TRBJ2-7; D is perhaps TRBD2 (7 bases). The CDR3 is 12 amino acids. Trimming removed 0 bases from V and 6 bases from J, with 7 bases in between. The germline gives CDR1 NNHNN, CDR2 SYGAGS (reference sequence). The CDR3 loop reads CASGDGGAEQYF. CDR3 DNA (partial): TGTGCCAGCGGTGATGGGGGGGCTGAACAGTAC.

Concerning this clone itself: Germline and genes here are mouse. The read gets to within 1 residue of the CDR3 end, and the germline J gene fills in the rest. The chain joins TRBV5 to TRBJ2-1, with 9 bases identical to TRBD2. The CDR3 totals 15 residues. Germline values: CDR1 LGHNA, CDR2 YNLKQL (reference sequence). The ends lost 1 base at V and 3 bases at J; junction bases unmatched: 1. The sequenced part of the CDR3 DNA is TGTGCCAGCAGCCAAGTGGGGGGGCGCTATGCTGAGCAGTTC. Residues: CASSQVGGRYAEQF. The full-length CDR3 reads as CASSQVGGRYAEQFF.

As concerns this clone: One end of the junction does not line up with germline, which may come from a read error. Any gene name here is a mouse gene name. Other DNA variants within this sample encode the same CDR3. CDR3 DNA (partial): TGTGCCCGCGGTGGACTGGGGGGGCGGGGGGCAGAAACGCTGTAT. It codes for CARGGLGGRGAETLY. In full, the CDR3 reads CARGGLGGRGAETLYF. The chain employs TRBV13-2 and TRBJ2-3; 13 positions agree with TRBD2. The read gets to within 1 residue of the CDR3 end, and the germline J gene fills in the rest. The CDR3 is 16 amino acids. Per the germline V gene, CDR1 is NNHNN and CDR2 is SYGAGS (reference sequence).

This clone was detected once. Genes and germline come from the mouse. Read sequence stops 1 residue before the CDR3 end, and the germline J gene provides the missing end. V and J are TRBV13-2 and TRBJ2-5; D may correspond to TRBD1 or TRBD2 (6 bases each). Germline V gene lookup returns CDR1 NNHNN and CDR2 SYGAGS (reference sequence). This CDR3 region has 15 residues. Trimming left V 4 bases short and J 5 bases short, with 17 bases between. CDR3 DNA, as far as it was read: TGTGCCAGCGGTTCACGCGGGGGCGCAGGAGACACCCAGTAC. It translates to CASGSRGGAGDTQY. From start to end, the CDR3 is CASGSRGGAGDTQYF.

Worth noting for this clone: Here the gene names and germline are mouse. Sequencing ends 1 residue short of the CDR3 end; the germline J gene provides the rest. The V call is TRBV19, the J call TRBJ2-7; D remains ambiguous. The CDR3 is 12 amino acids. In germline, CDR1 is FNHDT, CDR2 SITEND (reference sequence). Trimming cost V 0 bases and J 4 bases, with 5 bases left between them. The covered CDR3 bases are TGTGCCAGCAGTATAGGTCAATATGAACAGTAC. It is translated as CASSIGQYEQY. The entire CDR3 reads CASSIGQYEQYF. Together with reference TRBV19 and TRBJ2-7, the CDR3 gives the full variable domain: GGIITQTPKFLIGQEGQKLTLKCQQNFNHDTMYWYRQDSGKGLRLIYYSITENDLQKGDLSEGYDASREKKSSFSLTVTSAQKNEMAVFLCASSIGQYEQYFGPGTRLTVL.

As regards this clone: All gene names here are mouse names. The read finishes 1 residue shy of the CDR3 end, and the germline J gene is used to complete it. This chain links TRBV13-2 with TRBJ2-5, with a weak D call TRBD1 (6 bases). Trimming removed 3 bases from V and 0 bases from J, with 8 bases in between. Germline lookup yields CDR1 NNHNN and CDR2 SYGAGS (reference sequence). The CDR3 loop spans 14 amino acids. CDR3 bases read: TGTGCCAGCGGTGTGGGACATAACCAAGACACCCAGTAC. Protein sequence: CASGVGHNQDTQY. The CDR3 as a whole reads CASGVGHNQDTQYF.

This clone was observed a single time. The germline and genes are mouse ones. The read ends 1 residue early relative to the CDR3; the germline J gene fills the gap. The V and J genes are TRBV4 and TRBJ1-1; 11 nucleotides align to TRBD1. V shed 4 bases, J shed 3 bases, and the junction held 1 base outside the gene matches. This CDR3 has 14 amino acids. Germline CDR1 reads LGHDT; CDR2 reads YNNKQL (reference sequence). The DNA read from the CDR3 is TGTGCCAGCAGCTGGACAGGGGGCTACACAGAAGTCTTC. Amino acids: CASSWTGGYTEVF. From start to end, the CDR3 is CASSWTGGYTEVFF.

A word on this clone: The listed genes are named as in mouse. The sequence runs out 1 residue before the end of the CDR3; the remainder is reconstructed from the germline J gene. This sequence joins TRBV16 and TRBJ2-7, with a possible D match to TRBD2 (6 bases). V gave up 0 bases and J gave up 3 bases, with 12 bases separating them. This CDR3 is 15 amino acids long. Germline assignment: CDR1 SGHSA and CDR2 FRNQAP. The CDR3 sequence: CASSLDGGGGYEQYF. Incomplete CDR3 DNA: TGTGCAAGCAGCTTAGATGGGGGTGGGGGCTATGAACAGTAC.

For this clone: The listed genes are named as in mouse. The CDR3 end falls 1 residue outside the read, so it is completed with the germline J gene. This chain joins TRBV16 and TRBJ1-5, with unresolved D. The V end lost 1 base, the J end lost 1 base, and 11 bases lay between the germline ends. The CDR3 spans 16 residues. Germline V gives CDR1 SGHSA, CDR2 FRNQAP. The DNA read from the CDR3 is TGTGCAAGCAGCTTAGGGGTACGAGAAAACAACCAGGCTCCGCTT. It translates to CASSLGVRENNQAPL. From start to end, the CDR3 is CASSLGVRENNQAPLF.

Note on this clone: These gene names are mouse names. Read coverage stops 1 residue before the CDR3 terminus; the germline J gene supplies the remainder. The chain links TRBV20 to TRBJ2-4; D remains ambiguous. The CDR3 is made up of 12 amino acids. Germline CDR1 reads GFQATS; CDR2 reads STVNSAI. V was clipped by 5 bases and J by 0 bases, with 6 bases between them. The CDR3 sequence: CGAYSSQNTLYF. The sequenced part of the CDR3 DNA is TGTGGTGCTTACAGTAGTCAAAACACCTTGTAC. Full variable domain (missing parts from reference TRBV20 and TRBJ2-4): GALVYQYPRRTICKSGTSMRMECQAVGFQATSVAWYRQSPQKTFELIALSTVNSAIKYEQNFTQEKFPISHPNLSFSSMTVLNAYLEDRGLYLCGAYSSQNTLYFGAGTRLSVL.

Concerning this clone itself: The gene names here belong to mouse. CDR3 DNA (partial): TGTGCCAGCAGGGGGACAGGGGGCAACGAAAGATTATTT. This encodes CASRGTGGNERLF. The full-length CDR3 reads as CASRGTGGNERLFF. The chain has TRBV13-1 and TRBJ1-4; 11 nucleotides agree with TRBD1. The CDR3 goes on 1 residue after the read ends, and that part is filled in from the germline J gene. CDR1 is NSHNY, CDR2 SYGAGN, per germline. V shed 5 bases and J 4 bases; nucleotides not matched to a gene: 1. The CDR3 spans 14 residues.

In the case of this clone: Germline and genes here are mouse. From the germline J gene comes the end of the CDR3, since the read stops 1 residue before it. The sample contains more than one DNA sequence encoding this CDR3. The genes are TRBV13-2 and TRBJ2-3, with 14 bases fitting TRBD2. The CDR3 runs to 16 residues. V was pared by 5 bases and J by 3 bases, with 5 bases of the junction left unmatched. CDR1 NNHNN and CDR2 SYGAGS come from the germline V gene (reference sequence). Here the CDR3 reads CASGGLGGRGAETLYF. CDR3 DNA (partial): TGTGCCAGCGGGGGACTGGGGGGGCGGGGGGCAGAAACGCTGTAT.

For this clone: The germline and genes are mouse ones. The CDR3 is cut off 1 residue early in the read; its end comes from the germline J gene. The chain combines TRBV13-3 with TRBJ1-3; the D is unclear. Per the germline V gene, CDR1 is NNHDY and CDR2 is SYVADS. CDR3 length: 14 residues. Trimming removed 1 base from V and 2 bases from J, with 7 bases in between. The CDR3 is CASSDPGTGNTLYF. Partial CDR3 DNA: TGTGCCAGCAGTGATCCGGGGACTGGAAATACGCTCTAT.

Notes on this clone: Gene names are mouse gene names. CDR3: CASSIRGQGFSDYTF. The CDR3 bases that were read are TGTGCCAGCAGTATCAGGGGACAGGGGTTCTCCGACTACACC. This sequence joins TRBV19 and TRBJ1-2; 10 nucleotides agree with TRBD1. Read coverage stops 1 residue before the CDR3 terminus; the germline J gene supplies the remainder. The junction had 5 bases not matched to a gene; V was cut back by 2 bases and J by 4 bases. Germline V gene data show CDR1 as FNHDT and CDR2 as SITEND (reference sequence). This CDR3 region has 15 residues. Combining the CDR3 with reference TRBV19 and TRBJ1-2 gives the whole variable domain GGIITQTPKFLIGQEGQKLTLKCQQNFNHDTMYWYRQDSGKGLRLIYYSITENDLQKGDLSEGYDASREKKSSFSLTVTSAQKNEMAVFLCASSIRGQGFSDYTFGSGTRLLVI.